The 32 T cell receptor beta chains listed next were all sequenced from one sample in a study of cytomegalovirus exposure and HLA in healthy donors. PCR involved 60 Vbeta and 13 Jbeta primers. The method was immunoSEQ multiplex PCR; TCRdb's version includes in-frame clones alone and lacks a portion of them. The profile shows approximately 150,000 clones, about 72% of them singletons. Sequencing input: PBMCs. These receptors were obtained from a man between 60 and 75 years old in good health and CMV-seronegative.

V usage is TRBV28 and J usage is TRBJ2-1, with TRBD1 matching 8 bases. J gave up 3 bases and V 1 base, and 5 bases lay outside the gene matches. The length of the CDR3 is 16 residues. Germline V gives CDR1 MDHEN, CDR2 SYDVKM. In DNA form, the CDR3 reads TGTGCCAGCAGTTTATCCGCGACAGGGGTCTACAATGAGCAGTTCTTC. As protein: CASSLSATGVYNEQFF. The full variable domain, rest sourced from reference TRBV28 and TRBJ2-1, is DVKVTQSSRYLVKRTGEKVFLECVQDMDHENMFWYRQDPGLGLRLIYFSYDVKMKEKGDIPEGYSVSREKKERFSLILESASTNQTSMYLCASSLSATGVYNEQFFGPGTRLTVL.

CDR3 sequence: CASSLSWQDSSYEQYF. CDR3 sequence (DNA): TGTGCCAGCAGCTTAAGTTGGCAGGATAGCTCCTACGAGCAGTACTTC. The chain is built from TRBV13 and TRBJ2-7, with no clear D. CDR3 length equals 16 residues. Germline V CDR1 and CDR2: PRHDT, FYEKMQ (reference sequence). Trimming left V 2 bases short and J 0 bases short, with 14 bases between.

The chain combines TRBV9 with TRBJ2-3; TRBD2 agrees at 12 bases. The CDR3 is 13 amino acids. CDR1 SGDLS and CDR2 YYNGEE come from the germline V gene. Unmatched junction bases numbered 2, after V lost 7 bases and J lost 5 bases. The CDR3 here is CASGLAGLDTQYF. The CDR3 DNA reads as TGTGCCAGCGGACTAGCGGGGTTAGATACGCAGTATTTT.

This clone has only a few counts. This chain joins TRBV7-2 and TRBJ2-7, with D maybe TRBD1 (6 bases). This CDR3 has 17 amino acids. CDR1 is SGHTA, CDR2 FQGNSA, per germline. Trimming removed 0 bases at V and 3 bases at J, with 18 bases between. The chain's CDR3 is CASSLAGTKQGSYEQYF. In DNA, the CDR3 is TGTGCCAGCAGCTTAGCGGGGACGAAACAGGGAAGCTACGAGCAGTACTTC. The whole variable domain, filled in from reference TRBV7-2 and TRBJ2-7, reads GAGVSQSPSNKVTEKGKDVELRCDPISGHTALYWYRQSLGQGLEFLIYFQGNSAPDKSGLPSDRFSAERTGGSVSTLTIQRTQQEDSAVYLCASSLAGTKQGSYEQYFGPGTRLTVT.

This clone has just a few counts. The rearrangement joins TRBV18 to TRBJ1-2, with 12 bases that match TRBD1. From germline, CDR1 is KGHSH and CDR2 LQKENI. The CDR3 loop spans 14 amino acids. V trimming: 5 bases; J trimming: 4 bases; junction bases outside the gene matches: 2. The CDR3 spells CASSGTGGSYGYTF. The DNA for the CDR3 is TGTGCCAGCTCAGGGACAGGGGGCTCCTATGGCTACACCTTC.

This clone was seen more than once but under ten times. The chain recombines TRBV6-1 with TRBJ2-7; a possible D gene is TRBD2 (5 bases). Trimming shortened V by 6 bases and J by 7 bases, and 16 bases separated the two germline ends. The CDR3 has 13 residues. Per germline, CDR1 MNHNS and CDR2 SASEGT. As DNA, the CDR3 is TGTGCCAGCAGCCAAAATGTGAGAGGGGAGCAGTACTTC. It encodes CASSQNVRGEQYF.

This clone was seen a few times. The chain couples TRBV28 to TRBJ2-2; possibly TRBD1 for D (6 bases). CDR3 size: 16 residues. The germline CDR1 and CDR2 sequences are MDHEN and SYDVKM. V shed 3 bases and J shed 1 base, with 12 bases lying between them. The CDR3 sequence is CASSFRQGGNTGELFF. The CDR3 DNA reads TGTGCCAGCAGTTTTCGCCAAGGGGGGAACACCGGGGAGCTGTTTTTT.

The chain uses TRBV7-2 and TRBJ2-5; 7 bases fit TRBD1. The CDR3 covers 13 residues. V gave up 6 bases and J gave up 5 bases; unmatched junction bases: 6. In germline, CDR1 is SGHTA, CDR2 FQGNSA. The CDR3 region has the DNA TGTGCCAGCAGACCGACAGGGCCGGAGACCCAGTACTTC. Translation: CASRPTGPETQYF. Full variable domain (outside the CDR3, taken from reference TRBV7-2 and TRBJ2-5): GAGVSQSPSNKVTEKGKDVELRCDPISGHTALYWYRQSLGQGLEFLIYFQGNSAPDKSGLPSDRFSAERTGGSVSTLTIQRTQQEDSAVYLCASRPTGPETQYFGPGTRLLVL.

The rearrangement joins TRBV10-1 to TRBJ1-5; a possible D gene is TRBD1 (5 bases). V lost 4 bases and J 2 bases, leaving 18 bases between the germline ends. The CDR3 extends over 17 amino acids. Germline loops: CDR1 WNHNN, CDR2 SYGVQD (reference sequence). The CDR3 region is CASSGFSPGRCNQPQHF. In nucleotides, the CDR3 is TGCGCCAGCAGTGGTTTCAGCCCAGGGCGATGCAATCAGCCCCAGCATTTT.

The CDR3 sequence: CASRPPRPEIDTQYF. The CDR3 DNA is TGTGCCAGCAGGCCCCCTAGGCCAGAAATAGATACGCAGTATTTT. The chain carries TRBV28 and TRBJ2-3, with D unclear. Trimming shortened V by 6 bases and J by 5 bases, and 18 bases separated the two germline ends. This CDR3 comprises 15 residues. CDR1 is MDHEN, CDR2 SYDVKM, per germline.

The chain joins TRBV5-1 to TRBJ1-2; TRBD1 agrees at 8 bases. Germline V lookup: CDR1 SGHRS, CDR2 YFSETQ. With 0 bases clipped from V and 6 bases from J, the junction kept 10 bases outside the gene matches. This CDR3 region has 16 residues. The CDR3: CASSLGGQAREDGYTF. CDR3 DNA sequence: TGCGCCAGCAGCTTGGGGGGACAGGCCAGAGAGGATGGCTACACCTTC. The full variable domain, in which reference TRBV5-1 and TRBJ1-2 provide the parts outside the CDR3, is KAGVTQTPRYLIKTRGQQVTLSCSPISGHRSVSWYQQTPGQGLQFLFEYFSETQRNKGNFPGRFSGRQFSNSRSEMNVSTLELGDSALYLCASSLGGQAREDGYTFGSGTRLTVV.

This clone was observed a few times. The DNA for the CDR3 is TGCGCCAGCAGCGTCAGCACTAGCGGGAGCACAGATACGCAGTATTTT. This sequence encodes CASSVSTSGSTDTQYF. V and J are TRBV5-1 and TRBJ2-3; 9 bases line up with TRBD2. The V gene's germline CDR1 is SGHRS and CDR2 YFSETQ. Trimming at V came to 4 bases and at J to 0 bases, leaving 6 bases not matched to a gene. The CDR3 has 16 amino acids.

This chain uses TRBV5-4 with TRBJ2-3; TRBD2 matches at 7 bases. Germline V gene lookup returns CDR1 SGHNT and CDR2 YYREEE (reference sequence). This CDR3 is 19 amino acids long. The trim removed 0 bases at V and 0 bases at J, leaving 13 bases unmatched. CDR3 DNA: TGTGCCAGCAGCTTGGGGGGGGGACTCCGGATTAGTAGCACAGATACGCAGTATTTT. Its protein is CASSLGGGLRISSTDTQYF. Filled out from reference TRBV5-4 and TRBJ2-3, the complete variable domain reads ETGVTQSPTHLIKTRGQQVTLRCSSQSGHNTVSWYQQALGQGPQFIFQYYREEENGRGNFPPRFSGLQFPNYSSELNVNALELDDSALYLCASSLGGGLRISSTDTQYFGPGTRLTVL.

The V call is TRBV4-1, the J call TRBJ2-3; D is possibly TRBD1 (6 bases). The germline CDR1 and CDR2 sequences are MGHRA and YSYEKL. CDR3 size: 16 residues. V was cut by 1 base and J by 3 bases, with 14 bases left in between. CDR3 sequence (DNA): TGCGCCAGCAGCCAAGCTGGCAGGGGACGGACAGATACGCAGTATTTT. It translates to CASSQAGRGRTDTQYF.

The V and J genes are TRBV29-1 and TRBJ2-1; 10 nucleotides line up with TRBD2. Germline CDR1 is SQVTM and CDR2 is ANQGSEA. CDR3 size: 14 residues. Trimming took 7 bases from V and 4 from J; bases not matched to a gene: 7. This CDR3 reads CSANLAGAYNEQFF. The CDR3 region has the DNA TGCAGCGCTAATCTAGCGGGAGCATACAATGAGCAGTTCTTC.

The chain carries TRBV4-1 and TRBJ1-6; D call uncertain. Trimming took 3 bases from V and 7 from J, leaving 13 bases between them. From germline, CDR1 is MGHRA and CDR2 YSYEKL. This CDR3 has 15 residues. The CDR3 DNA reads TGCGCCAGCAGCCAGTATCGGGATATGAATTCACCCCTCCACTTT. Its protein is CASSQYRDMNSPLHF.

The chain combines TRBV28 with TRBJ1-4, with a possible D match to TRBD1 (6 bases). V lost 5 bases and J 8 bases, leaving 18 bases between the germline ends. The CDR3 length is 15 residues. Germline-derived CDR1 and CDR2 are MDHEN and SYDVKM. This CDR3 reads CASSLLQGGGEKLFF. The CDR3 nucleotides read TGTGCCAGCAGTCTCCTACAGGGTGGGGGAGAAAAACTGTTTTTT. Combining the CDR3 with reference TRBV28 and TRBJ1-4 gives the whole variable domain DVKVTQSSRYLVKRTGEKVFLECVQDMDHENMFWYRQDPGLGLRLIYFSYDVKMKEKGDIPEGYSVSREKKERFSLILESASTNQTSMYLCASSLLQGGGEKLFFGSGTQLSVL.

The genes are TRBV10-2 and TRBJ2-7; 9 bases line up with TRBD1. V trimming: 5 bases; J trimming: 2 bases; junction bases outside the gene matches: 7. Germline CDR1 and CDR2: WSHSY and SAAADI. The CDR3 runs to 15 residues. The chain's CDR3 is CASSYGQGITYEQYF. The CDR3 bases are TGCGCCAGCAGTTACGGACAGGGGATAACCTACGAGCAGTACTTC.

The chain uses TRBV18 and TRBJ2-5; tentatively, D is TRBD1 (6 bases). This CDR3 is 14 amino acids long. Germline CDR1 KGHSH, CDR2 LQKENI. V lost 0 bases, J lost 5 bases, and 10 bases lay in between. The CDR3 protein is CASSPPNRDETQYF. The CDR3, as DNA: TGTGCCAGCTCACCACCGAACAGGGATGAGACCCAGTACTTC.

This sequence joins TRBV19 and TRBJ2-5, with a tentative D call TRBD2 (5 bases). This CDR3 region has 14 residues. V lost 5 bases and J lost 5, with 15 bases in between. Germline CDR1 and CDR2: LNHDA and SQIVND (reference sequence). The CDR3 DNA reads TGTGCCAGTAGTCCCATGACGGGATCGGAGACCCAGTACTTC. It yields the protein CASSPMTGSETQYF.

The chain couples TRBV30 to TRBJ1-4; 9 bases fit TRBD1. Trimming removed 3 bases from V and 7 bases from J; junction bases left unmatched: 3. Germline V gene data show CDR1 as GTSNPN and CDR2 as SVGIG (reference sequence). The CDR3 covers 13 residues. In DNA, the CDR3 is TGTGCCTGGAGGGGGACAGGGAGTGAAAAACTGTTTTTT. Translated, it gives CAWRGTGSEKLFF.

V usage is TRBV19 and J usage is TRBJ2-7; 7 nucleotides align to TRBD1. The ends lost 3 bases at V and 3 bases at J; junction bases unmatched: 5. The CDR3 runs to 14 residues. The germline CDR1 and CDR2 sequences are LNHDA and SQIVND (reference sequence). The CDR3 spells CASSIGRGSYEQYF. CDR3 sequence (DNA): TGTGCCAGTAGTATTGGCAGGGGGAGCTACGAGCAGTACTTC. The variable domain in full, with the rest retrieved from reference TRBV19 and TRBJ2-7, is DGGITQSPKYLFRKEGQNVTLSCEQNLNHDAMYWYRQDPGQGLRLIYYSQIVNDFQKGDIAEGYSVSREKKESFPLTVTSAQKNPTAFYLCASSIGRGSYEQYFGPGTRLTVT.

The rearrangement uses TRBV5-1 and TRBJ2-7, with 9 positions matching TRBD1. The V gene's germline CDR1 is SGHRS and CDR2 YFSETQ. There are 16 residues in the CDR3. V was pared by 3 bases and J by 2 bases, with 9 bases of the junction left unmatched. CDR3 DNA sequence: TGCGCCAGCAGCTCCCCCGACAGGGGGGGAACCTACGAGCAGTACTTC. Encoded protein: CASSSPDRGGTYEQYF.

V gene TRBV7-8 combines with J gene TRBJ2-1; the match to TRBD1 covers 9 bases. Germline trimming cut 3 bases from V and 7 bases from J; bases unmatched to any gene: 1. From germline, CDR1 is SGHVS and CDR2 FQNEAQ. The CDR3 consists of 13 residues. The DNA for the CDR3 is TGTGCCAGCAGCTTGGACAGGGGTAATGAGCAGTTCTTC. It translates to CASSLDRGNEQFF.

The V gene is TRBV11-2, the J gene TRBJ2-1; D uncertain. There are 15 residues in the CDR3. Germline CDR1 SGHAT, CDR2 FQNNGV. V was clipped by 0 bases and J by 8 bases, with 14 bases between them. The CDR3 reads CASSLEGRPGDEQFF. CDR3 DNA: TGTGCCAGCAGCTTAGAGGGTCGCCCAGGCGATGAGCAGTTCTTC.

This chain links TRBV19 with TRBJ1-1; 8 bases agree with TRBD1. The V gene end was trimmed by 3 bases and the J gene end by 6 bases; junction bases not matched to a gene: 12. Germline V CDR1 and CDR2: LNHDA, SQIVND (reference sequence). The CDR3 extends over 16 amino acids. CDR3 bases: TGTGCCAGTAGTATGAAGTGGACAGGGTCCTTGCCTGAAGCTTTCTTT. Protein sequence: CASSMKWTGSLPEAFF.

Of note for this clone: At the DNA level, this CDR3 is encoded by other sequences in the same sample as well. The chain couples TRBV2 to TRBJ1-5, with TRBD1 identical over 11 bases. Germline loops: CDR1 SNHLY, CDR2 FYNNEI. The CDR3 is 16 residues long. Trimming removed 4 bases from V and 4 bases from J; junction bases left unmatched: 6. The CDR3 DNA is TGTGCCAGCAGTGGAGGACAGGGGGCGCGAAATCAGCCCCAGCATTTT. Its protein product is CASSGGQGARNQPQHF.

The rearrangement links TRBV5-6 to TRBJ2-2; D is perhaps TRBD1 (6 bases). This CDR3 comprises 17 residues. Trimming removed 3 bases from V and 2 bases from J, with 17 bases in between. Germline V CDR1 and CDR2: SGHDT, YYEEEE. The CDR3, as DNA: TGTGCCAGCAGCTCGACCTACAGGGAACCCAACACCGGGGAGCTGTTTTTT. Amino acids: CASSSTYREPNTGELFF.

Only a few counts were recorded for this clone. This chain uses TRBV6-6 with TRBJ1-3; D possibly corresponds to TRBD1 (5 bases). Trimming shortened V by 4 bases and J by 2 bases, and 9 bases separated the two germline ends. The CDR3 covers 14 residues. Germline CDR1 MNHNY, CDR2 SVGAGI (reference sequence). The CDR3 DNA follows: TGTGCCAGCAGTTCCACGACAGCTGGAAACACCATATATTTT. Its translation is CASSSTTAGNTIYF.

This chain links TRBV7-2 with TRBJ1-2; 8 bases align to TRBD1. The ends lost 3 bases at V and 6 bases at J; junction bases unmatched: 9. Germline V CDR1 and CDR2: SGHTA, FQGNSA. The CDR3 runs 15 residues. CDR3 loop: CASSFRGPPGDGYTF. In DNA form, the CDR3 reads TGTGCCAGCAGCTTCAGGGGGCCACCGGGGGATGGCTACACCTTC. The full variable domain, its missing parts supplied by reference TRBV7-2 and TRBJ1-2, is GAGVSQSPSNKVTEKGKDVELRCDPISGHTALYWYRQSLGQGLEFLIYFQGNSAPDKSGLPSDRFSAERTGGSVSTLTIQRTQQEDSAVYLCASSFRGPPGDGYTFGSGTRLTVV.

CDR3 amino acids: CASRKVGDEQYF. CDR3 nucleotides: TGTGCCAGCAGGAAGGTAGGGGATGAGCAGTACTTC. The gene calls are TRBV6-1 and TRBJ2-7; D is possibly TRBD1 (5 bases). This CDR3 comprises 12 residues. Between the trimmed V and J ends, which lost 6 bases and 7 bases, there was a span of 13 bases. In germline, CDR1 is MNHNS, CDR2 SASEGT.

This clone was found a few times. This chain uses TRBV11-2 with TRBJ2-7, with no clear D. The CDR3 is made up of 13 amino acids. Germline assignment: CDR1 SGHAT and CDR2 FQNNGV. V lost 4 bases and J lost 0, with 7 bases in between. CDR3 protein: CASSYRYSYEQYF. The CDR3 DNA is TGTGCCAGCAGCTATAGATACTCCTACGAGCAGTACTTC. Full variable domain (remainder filled in from reference TRBV11-2 and TRBJ2-7): EAGVAQSPRYKIIEKRQSVAFWCNPISGHATLYWYQQILGQGPKLLIQFQNNGVVDDSQLPKDRFSAERLKGVDSTLKIQPAKLEDSAVYLCASSYRYSYEQYFGPGTRLTVT.